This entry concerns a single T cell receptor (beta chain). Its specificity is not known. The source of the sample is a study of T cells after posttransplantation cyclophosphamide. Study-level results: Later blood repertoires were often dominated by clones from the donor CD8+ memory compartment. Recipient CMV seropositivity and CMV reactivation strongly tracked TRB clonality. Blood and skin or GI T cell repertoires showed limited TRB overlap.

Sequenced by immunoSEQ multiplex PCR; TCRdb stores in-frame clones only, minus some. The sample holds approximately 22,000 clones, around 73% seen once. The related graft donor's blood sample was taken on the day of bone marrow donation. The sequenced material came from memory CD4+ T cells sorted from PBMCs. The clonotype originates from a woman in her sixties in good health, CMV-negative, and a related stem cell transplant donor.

The CDR3 coding sequence is TGTGCCAGCAGTTCGGGACTAGCGGGAGCCCGTTCCTACGAGCAGTACTTC. Encoded protein: CASSSGLAGARSYEQYF. V usage is TRBV2 and J usage is TRBJ2-7, with TRBD2 matching 14 bases. Germline V lookup: CDR1 SNHLY, CDR2 FYNNEI. V dropped 5 bases and J dropped 1; count of bases not matched to a gene: 7. There are 17 residues in the CDR3.